This T cell receptor beta chain came from a study of shared clonotypes between healthy human individuals. Germline V gene data show CDR1 as SNHLY and CDR2 as FYNNEI. The V end lost 2 bases, the J end lost 2 bases, and 13 bases lay between the germline ends. The CDR3 has 16 amino acids. Clones were sequenced by immunoSEQ multiplex PCR, and TCRdb holds only the in-frame ones, with some missing. Among over a million clones listed, more than 75% were seen once. The specimen sequenced was memory CD4+ T cells from PBMCs. The sample's subset: CD45RA-negative fraction. V gene TRBV2 combines with J gene TRBJ1-5; D not certain. The sequence was collected from a man aged 18 to 30 in good health. Some clones in this sample may be carry-over from other donors' samples. CDR3 amino acids: CASSEQAGRRNQPQHF. As DNA, the CDR3 is TGTGCCAGCAGTGAACAAGCGGGTCGGCGCAATCAGCCCCAGCATTTT.